The sequence of this T cell receptor beta chain was determined in a study of blood T cell repertoires in COVID-19 (dated by TCRdb to between 2020 and 2021). The study in broad terms: Samples from collaborators originated in the United States, Italy and Spain and spanned both the acute and convalescent phases of COVID-19. HLA class I and class II types, where available, came from metadata supplied by the sample provider rather than from assay-based typing. A de-identified subject ID, COVID-19 status, age in years and sex were almost always included in the sample metadata. The prospective study material was composed of cDNA or gDNA derived from T cells, B-cell-depleted T cells, or PBMCs. A freely available public database, intended as a resource for researchers studying the immune response to SARS-CoV-2, is where the repertoires were released. The samples were drawn from two sources: the first 160 participants of the ongoing ImmuneRACE study, and fewer than 1,500 subjects contributed by 6 global collaborators. Deeply sampled blood TCRbeta repertoires from subjects exposed to, actively infected with, or recovered from COVID-19 were included in the dataset.

Inclusive of the bounding cysteine and phenylalanine, the CDR3 is 22 residues long. Only the CDR3 DNA stays, 66 bases, in frame from base 1. The germline V gene supplies CDR1 SGHAT and CDR2 FQNNGV. Germline trimming: 6 bases from V, 1 base from J; junction bases outside gene matches: 24. Overall study results and their limits: Clinical and demographic metadata were provided uncurated, with the amount varying by source and participant.

Whole blood was collected in K2EDTA tubes by collaborating institutions according to the institutions' own protocols. Collaborator samples were shipped for TCRbeta analysis as frozen whole blood, isolated PBMCs, or DNA extracted from either sample type. A note on this clone: There is no known antigen for this receptor. Base qualities are not at hand, and no much larger clone is one base apart.

TCRbeta CDR3 regions were amplified from genomic DNA using the immunoSEQ Assay, a bias-controlled multiplex PCR. Per the source publication's procedure: The number of nucleated cells in each sample was estimated from the amplification of reference gene primers within the assay. To quantify the absolute abundance of each unique TCRbeta CDR3 rearrangement, sequence reads were collapsed and filtered. For each sample, productive Simpson clonality was calculated as the square root of Simpson's diversity index over productive rearrangements. TCRdb re-hosts the immuneACCESS table, in-frame sequences only. Its copies lack some clones; in the studies checked, an unresolved V gene accounts for under half of them, and the cause for the rest is not known. The V and J calls and clone size are taken from that table; D and trimming were inferred from the DNA. The sample data list about 160,000 clones, and around 80% of these were observed just once. The leading ten clones occupy approximately 22% of the sample.

Recombination joined TRBV11-2 with TRBJ2-1; the junction holds 10 bases that match TRBD2. This clonotype originated in a woman over 75 with acute or convalescent COVID-19. The sample consisted of peripheral blood. The bases are TGTGCCAGCAGTCAGATCACAGGGGGAGTAGCGGGAGGTAGTAAGTCCTACAATGAGCAGTTCTTC. Its protein is CASSQITGGVAGGSKSYNEQFF.